This entry describes one T cell receptor (beta chain). Its antigen is as yet unknown. CD45RO-negative CD8 cells positively selected for CCR7 made up the naive population, which excluded terminally differentiated effector memory CD45RA+ cells. This CDR3 is built from 12 residues. The germline CDR1 and CDR2 sequences are SGHVS and FNYEAQ. Deletions cut 5 bases from V and 7 bases from J, with 9 bases between. Data came from immunoSEQ multiplex PCR; TCRdb stores just in-frame clones and leaves some out. The sample lists about 610,000 clones, 95% to 96% occurring once. The data originate from a study of shared clonotypes between healthy human individuals. On the study more broadly: The study enrolled a couple of women and three men aged 18 to 49. CD4 naive and memory got three plates each, CD8 naive two, CD8 memory one.

Study-wide points: Among non-shared clonotypes, generation probabilities were lower than among those shared by all four donors. The naive CD4 repertoires of several donors were compared, and approximately 5.3% of clonotypes were shared.

The rearrangement joins TRBV7-6 to TRBJ2-1; unclear D gene. The sequence was collected from a woman in her twenties or thirties in good health. The sequencing sample was made of naive CD8+ T cells sorted from blood. CDR3: CASSPLDNEQFF. Written as DNA, the CDR3 is TGTGCCAGCAGCCCCCTCGATAATGAGCAGTTCTTC.